This TCR beta chain was captured in a study of PD-1 blockade in classical Hodgkin lymphoma (dated by TCRdb to the early 2020s). Regarding the research as a whole: Nivolumab dosing was 3 mg/kg intravenously every 2 weeks, continuing until either disease progression or unacceptable toxicity. The study used TCR beta sequencing and CyTOF to define a peripheral blood immune signature of response to PD-1 blockade in classical Hodgkin lymphoma.

The CDR3 has 14 amino acids, counting the end cysteine and phenylalanine. Only the CDR3 DNA stays, 42 bases, in frame from base 1. The germline V gene yields SGHTA for CDR1 and FQGNSA for CDR2. V is cut by 2 bases and J by 0 bases, and the space between the germline ends is 8 bases. Study-level results and caveats: CD4+ but not CD8+ TCR diversity rose significantly by C4D1 (p=0.0027 vs p=0.16), most apparent in complete responders (p=0.02). Only a single clinical trial cohort was studied, and what caused the repertoire differences, possibly disease activity or prior therapy, remained undefined. Baseline TCR diversity was reported to be lower in newly diagnosed patients than in healthy donors and to be lower still in relapsed/refractory patients. Lower diversity was observed in patients in whom nivolumab was started less than 1 year after ASCT, and these patients were excluded from later analyses so that confounding by immune reconstitution would be avoided. Baseline diversity similar to that of newly diagnosed patients was observed in trial patients achieving complete response, whereas significantly lower diversity was observed in partial responders and progressors.

Remarks on this clone: The target of this receptor is not known. No much larger clone is present one base from it, and per-base qualities are unavailable.

What the time point label conveys for this sample: cycle 4 day 1 (C4D1), after five to seven weeks of nivolumab. All trial patients had relapsed after autologous stem cell transplantation, with cohorts A, B and C differing in prior brentuximab vedotin exposure. A total of around 60 patients with relapsed/refractory classical Hodgkin lymphoma made up the trial cohort, and each patient's best overall response was complete response, partial response or progressive disease. Trial patients were treated with single-agent nivolumab in the multi-cohort phase II CheckMate 205 trial. An independent review committee assessed best overall response using the 2007 International Working Group response criteria. Trial PBMCs were obtained immediately prior to nivolumab initiation (C1D1) and on therapy at cycle 2 day 1 and cycle 4 day 1. Peripheral blood was collected in 8 mL Vacutainer Cell Preparation Tubes, from which PBMCs were isolated by centrifugation and then cryopreserved.

The Qiagen DNeasy kit was used to extract genomic DNA from unsorted PBMCs and from the negatively selected CD4+ and CD8+ fractions. TCR beta CDR3 regions were amplified by immunoSEQ multiplex PCR using primers annealing to V and J segments. Amplification bias was minimized using a synthetic immune receptor repertoire, and residual bias was removed computationally after sequencing. From the authors' description of their analysis: Repertoire diversity was quantified as the Shannon entropy index using custom Python scripts. The unsorted, CD4+ and CD8+ repertoires were each analyzed separately, with the exception of combined analyses, where CD4+ and CD8+ sequences were merged in silico. A clone counted as expanded when the clone's frequency after treatment rose at least 2-fold relative to C1D1, and clones undetected at baseline were given a pseudocount of 0.5. Clones with 0 or 1 copy at C1D1 were classified as singleton clones, and clones with 2 or more copies were classified as non-singleton clones. Clones expanded in unsorted samples were assigned a CD4+, CD8+ or unknown annotation through matching of protein sequences in sorted samples from the same patient. Diversity changes from C1D1 to C4D1 were tested in paired samples using Wilcoxon tests. Entries here come from immuneACCESS through TCRdb and include only in-frame sequences with V and J called. Some clones fail to appear in such tables; in the studies checked, an unresolved V gene covers under half of the shortfall, and the cause of the remainder is unknown. D and trimming were read from the DNA, whereas the V and J calls and clone size are those reported in that table. A total of 100,000 or so clones appear in this sample, approximately 89% of them only once. The ten largest clones capture about 20% of the sample.

Recombination linked TRBV7-2 to TRBJ2-7; perhaps TRBD2 is the D gene, with 5 bases matching. This TCR was sampled from a human donor with classical Hodgkin lymphoma. Sequenced here: peripheral blood mononuclear cells (PBMCs), sampled before the fourth cycle of nivolumab. The sequenced DNA is TGTGCCAGCAGCTTAAACCGGGGCTCCTACGAGCAGTACTTC. It is translated as CASSLNRGSYEQYF.